This T cell receptor beta chain originates from a study of cytomegalovirus exposure and HLA in healthy donors. Study-level background: The Caucasian-associated ancestry cluster contained approximately 81% of the approximately 420 genotyped donors. Study results and limitations: Earlier analysis yielded a pattern in which most TCR beta V segments were productive about 87% or about 30% of the time. One variant, a missense change in DCLRE1C, was linked in a later analysis to TCR beta V- and J-gene trimming.

A remark on this clone: Antigen unknown.

The primer mix had 60 Vbeta and 13 Jbeta primers. Authors' data handling: The authors later counted roughly 76 million unique TCR beta chains, some 10 million of them shared. The assay was immunoSEQ multiplex PCR, and TCRdb's table has in-frame clones only and misses some. V, J and clone size were drawn from that table, and D and trimming were deduced from the DNA. This sample lists some 140,000 clones; its ten largest clones have less than 2.5%. The sample taken for sequencing was PBMCs. The origin of this receptor is a woman in her fifties or sixties in good health and CMV-seronegative.

The CDR3 DNA follows: TGTGCCAGCAGCTTAGGACAGGGGGAGACAGATACGCAGTATTTT. This gives the protein CASSLGQGETDTQYF. The rearrangement links TRBV7-9 to TRBJ2-3; 9 bases align to TRBD1. V dropped 1 base and J dropped 3; count of bases not matched to a gene: 2. Germline V gene data show CDR1 as SEHNR and CDR2 as FQNEAQ (reference sequence). The CDR3 is made up of 15 amino acids.